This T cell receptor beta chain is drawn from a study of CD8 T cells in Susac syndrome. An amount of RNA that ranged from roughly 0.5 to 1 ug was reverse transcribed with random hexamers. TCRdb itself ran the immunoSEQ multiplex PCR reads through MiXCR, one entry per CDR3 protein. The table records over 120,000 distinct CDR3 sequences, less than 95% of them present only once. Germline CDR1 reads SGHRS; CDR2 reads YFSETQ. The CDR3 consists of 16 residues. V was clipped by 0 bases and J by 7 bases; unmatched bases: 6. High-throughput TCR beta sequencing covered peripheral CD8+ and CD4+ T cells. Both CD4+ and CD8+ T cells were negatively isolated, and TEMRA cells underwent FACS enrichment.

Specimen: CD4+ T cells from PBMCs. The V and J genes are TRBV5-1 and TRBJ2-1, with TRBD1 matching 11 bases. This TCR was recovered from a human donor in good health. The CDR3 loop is CASSLDGGQGANEQFF. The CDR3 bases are TGCGCCAGCAGCTTGGACGGTGGACAGGGGGCGAATGAGCAGTTCTTC. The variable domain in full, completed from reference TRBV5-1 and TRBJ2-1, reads KAGVTQTPRYLIKTRGQQVTLSCSPISGHRSVSWYQQTPGQGLQFLFEYFSETQRNKGNFPGRFSGRQFSNSRSEMNVSTLELGDSALYLCASSLDGGQGANEQFFGPGTRLTVL.